This T cell receptor beta chain was found in a study of shared clonotypes between healthy human individuals. Original methodology: With immunoSEQ giving junction-only sequences and no quality scores, filtering differed. The method was immunoSEQ multiplex PCR; TCRdb's version includes in-frame clones alone and lacks a portion of them. The V and J calls and clone size come from that table; D and trimming were worked out from the DNA. The sample lists some 1,100,000 clones, around three quarters occurring once. The CDR3 length is 18 residues. V shed 9 bases and J 2 bases; nucleotides not matched to a gene: 15. Germline CDR1 MRHNA, CDR2 SNTAGT. To note about this clone: Its target is not known.

The authors divided CD4+ cells into CD45RA+ naive and CD45RA-negative memory subsets. Findings and limits, study-wide: Generation probabilities of non-shared clonotypes were lower (relative to those shared by all four donors). Larger richness was generally estimated for naive than memory subsets.

The source of this sequence is a man aged 18 to 30 in good health. Some clones in this sample may be carry-over from other donors' samples. Material: memory CD4+ T cells from PBMCs. Subset denoted: CD45RA-negative fraction. The chain joins TRBV6-4 to TRBJ1-5; 11 bases line up with TRBD1. The CDR3: CARDFPGQGAARNQPQHF. CDR3 bases: TGTGCCAGAGACTTCCCTGGACAGGGGGCTGCTCGCAATCAGCCCCAGCATTTT.